The entry below gives a single TCR beta chain sequence along with its context. Its antigen is not identified. This CDR3 spans 16 amino acids. CDR1 and CDR2 from the germline V gene are SNHLY and FYNNEI. Trimming removed 6 bases from V and 9 bases from J, with 26 bases in between. TCRdb used MiXCR to reprocess the 5' RACE reads, holding one entry per CDR3 protein. The data hold roughly 200,000 distinct CDR3 sequences, with under 20% observed a single time. This record belongs to a study of T-cell memory formation after mild COVID-19. General study results and limits: Clones contracting across day 15 to 85 had a balanced CD4/CD8 profile; later expanding clones leaned CD4+. Some clones that responded were present in memory (sampled pre-infection), which suggests cross-reactive memory joined.

J is TRBJ2-5 and V is TRBV2; possibly TRBD2 for D (6 bases). The specimen was PBMCs or a T cell subset sorted from them (not recorded which). This clonotype was sampled from an adult woman who had mild COVID-19 (a few samples of this study predate the infection). Cell type and time point are not known. The CDR3 is CASSSLGGGSSLAQYF. As DNA, the CDR3 is TGTGCCAGCAGCAGTCTTGGCGGAGGGAGCTCGTTAGCCCAGTACTTC.